This TCR beta chain was recovered during a study of cytomegalovirus exposure and HLA in healthy donors (dated by TCRdb to the late 2010s). Study-level background: The 670 or so repertoires of the first cohort and the 120 or so validation repertoires were produced on the same platform, according to a later analysis. The aim of the study was to test whether cataloging public T cell receptors could identify signatures of past pathogen exposure. To predict cytomegalovirus infection status, the study brought together high-throughput TCR immunosequencing, statistical association of individual TCRs with disease status, and machine learning. A separate validation cohort of 90 to 150 different subjects was used in addition to the roughly 700-subject first cohort.

Remarks on this clone: Its cognate antigen has yet to be identified. The sample holds no much larger clone one base away, and base qualities are not on file.

The V end gives up 5 bases and the J end 4 bases, leaving 4 bases in the junction not matched to a gene. The CDR3 starts with the cysteine, ends with the phenylalanine, and has 14 residues. CDR3 DNA is the only sequence kept; it has 42 bases, read in frame from the first base. As encoded in the germline V gene (reference sequence), CDR1 is MNHEY while CDR2 is SMNVEV. Overall results and qualifications from the work: A later analysis lacked HLA typing for the validation cohort, so it scored co-occurrence in that cohort across all 110 or so repertoires. The classifier was reported to diagnose cytomegalovirus status with high specificity and sensitivity in both the original cohort and the validation cohort. According to the authors, the approach could potentially be generalized to other disease states and immunological phenotypes. In the study, 150 to 200 TCR beta chains were listed as associated with cytomegalovirus. In a later analysis, TCRs clustered in the first cohort were found to also tend to co-occur in the 130 or so validation repertoires, with approximately 95% of cluster scores above 0. While some public TCRs were present in many individuals, most TCR sequences turned up only very rarely across donors. Three of the identified cytomegalovirus-associated TCR beta chains were confirmed in vitro to be specific for cytomegalovirus antigens.

Library prep was done by the immunoSEQ multiplex PCR assay. In the original analysis: A statistical classification framework was built for diagnosing cytomegalovirus status from the catalog of TCR beta chain sequences. In its TCRdb copy, this immuneACCESS table keeps in-frame sequences only and misses some clones. Where compared with another copy, unresolved V genes explain less than half of these, and the others have no known cause. V, J and clone size were drawn from that table, and D and trimming were deduced from the DNA. The table for this sample lists some 150,000 clones; 88% of them were counted only once. The top ten clonotypes cover approximately 3.1% of the sample. Separate from the roughly 650-subject first cohort, the validation cohort of 95 to 150 subjects was the group to which the donors belonged.

This chain is built from TRBV27 and TRBJ1-5, with 8 bases aligning to TRBD1. Sequenced sample: PBMCs. This receptor was taken from a man younger than 35 in good health and CMV-seronegative. Here the CDR3 is given as CASSLDRGNQPQHF. The DNA sequence follows: TGTGCCAGCAGTCTCGACAGGGGTAATCAGCCCCAGCATTTT.